This entry concerns a single TCR beta chain. This clonotype was seen many times. The clone's antigen remains unknown. Base quality data are lacking; no much larger clone is found one base away. Ophthalmopathy patients had moderately to severely active disease, with a Clinical Activity Score of 3 or more, a NOSPECS grade of 4 or more, and a disease duration of less than 3 months. The study excluded patients with uncontrolled infections, other autoimmune diseases, pregnancy or lactation. Diagnoses relied on clinical symptoms, serum thyroxine and TRAb, thyroid ultrasound and orbital computed tomography. Ficoll-Paque density gradient centrifugation was used to isolate PBMCs from 8.5 to 10 ml of fresh peripheral blood. Total RNA was extracted with Trizol reagent, and quality was checked on an Agilent 2100 Bioanalyzer. TCR beta CDR3 regions were amplified from RNA transcripts. The TCR CDR3 was subjected to a first round of RT-PCR using the HTBI primer set and the Qiagen OneStep RT-PCR kit. Libraries were constructed in a second round of multiplex PCR, after which size selection and purification were carried out. Paired-end sequencing of the libraries was performed with 100 bp reads on an Illumina HiSeq2000. In the source study's methods: SOAPnuke was used to process the raw data, with reads discarded if the reads contained adapters or uncalled bases, had a mean Phred below 15, or lacked an exact constant-primer or identifier match. High-quality paired reads were merged with COPE v1.2.5, and unique nucleotide sequences were defined as clonotypes. MiTCR v1.1 was used to align the clonotypes against IMGT TRBV, TRBD and TRBJ reference segments. Analysis was restricted to V-J combinations with a frequency above 0.0001, which covered about 99% of repertoires. The TCS score was defined as the ratio of F50 (clonal expansion) to E x V (chaos), calculated using BLOSUM62-based TCRdist between CDR3 peptides within each V-J. Welch's t-statistics and random forest reduced 514 V-J features to about 13, which were used in a naive Bayes classifier (R e1071). TCRdb's own reprocessing of the public reads used fastp at Q25 and MiXCR and kept productive beta chains. Each record represents a unique CDR3 protein, reported with the most common genes and DNA among its rows. TCRdb assigned the V and J calls; the authors' analysis was not used. The sample records 500,000 to 650,000 distinct CDR3 sequences, more than 14% of which are singletons. In total, the top ten clones hold approximately 12% of the sample.

This entry belongs to a study of T cells in Graves' hyperthyroidism and ophthalmopathy (dated by TCRdb to between 2017 and 2020). Study-wide context: Peripheral blood was sampled at the time of initial diagnosis, prior to any treatment. To identify TCR V-J signatures that set the groups apart, the researchers used a discovery cohort of 95 to 100 patients, made up of around 42 with Graves' ophthalmopathy and 55 to 65 with stable Graves' hyperthyroidism. Whether ophthalmopathy could be predicted prospectively was tested in an independent validation cohort made up of about 18 hyperthyroidism patients plus 17 patients who later progressed to ophthalmopathy. The 75 to 100 discovery patients were divided at random into training and test sets in a 7:3 ratio. In several Graves' hyperthyroidism patients, the study also compared T-cell repertoires from thyroid tissue with T-cell repertoires from blood. After sampling, hyperthyroidism patients received methimazole starting at 30 mg daily, and ophthalmopathy patients received high-dose intravenous methylprednisolone. TCR Vbeta CDR3 sequencing of roughly 140 peripheral blood samples (43 ophthalmopathy, about 74 hyperthyroidism and roughly 17 progressor patients) is reported in the paper. What the work shows at the level of the full study, not this receptor alone: Most expanded thyroid clonotypes (frequency above 0.001) were also detected in blood, suggesting blood repertoires may reflect thyroid immune responses. Sample size was not statistically predetermined, and investigators were not blinded to group allocation. In validation, the model predicted progression to ophthalmopathy a median of about 6.5 months before onset, with roughly 70% sensitivity and nearly 75% specificity. A model built on a 13 V-J signature distinguished ophthalmopathy from stable hyperthyroidism, reaching roughly 88% sensitivity and under 84% specificity in cross-validation and 80%/75% in testing.

The CDR3, cysteine through phenylalanine, is 13 amino acids long. The DNA shown is the 39-base CDR3, in frame from base 1. CDR1 and CDR2 (DFQATT, SNEGSKA) derive from the germline V gene (reference sequence). Trimming costs V 1 base and J 5 bases, and their ends lie 12 bases apart. Sequenced material: blood. The chain uses TRBV20-1 and TRBJ2-7; TRBD2 is a possible D gene, resting on 7 matching bases. The TCR was taken from a woman in her fifties or sixties with Graves' ophthalmopathy. The nucleotide sequence is TGCAGTGCTAGAGGGGGGGGCTGGGACGAGCAGTACTTC. It encodes CSARGGGWDEQYF.